This T cell receptor beta chain is from a study of a mutant IDH1 vaccine in newly diagnosed glioma. Sample time point: week 47, end of study. It was 300 ug of mutant IDH1 20-mer peptide that made up each vaccine dose, given with topical imiquimod. This clone was detected a few times. The antigen remains undetermined. Study-wide results and limits: The vaccine induced immune responses, and these occurred in around 94% of patients.

Using immunoSEQ multiplex PCR, the repertoire was profiled, and TCRdb retains in-frame clones only, with some absent. This table holds some 56,000 clones, less than 80% found once. Germline lookup yields CDR1 SGHVS and CDR2 FQNEAQ. This CDR3 spans 17 amino acids. The germline V and J ends were trimmed by 6 bases and 1 base, with 19 bases remaining between them. The rearrangement uses TRBV7-8 and TRBJ1-5; D gene unclear. The starting material was PBMCs, obtained from a glioma patient whose treatment included an IDH1 peptide vaccine. This TCR came from a man aged 50 to 59 with glioma. CDR3 sequence reads: CASSAEGTRVSNQPQHF. For the CDR3, the DNA is TGTGCCAGCAGTGCAGAGGGTACAAGGGTGAGCAATCAGCCCCAGCATTTT.